This paragraph covers one TCR beta chain sequence. The clone's antigen remains unknown. Per-base quality was not reported, and no clone a single base away is much larger than it. According to the germline V gene, CDR1 reads SGHTA and CDR2 reads FQGTGA. The CDR3 runs 14 residues from the cysteine to the phenylalanine. CDR3 DNA is the only sequence kept; it has 42 bases, read in frame from the first base. Trimmed from V: 0 bases; trimmed from J: 7 bases; junction bases lacking a gene match: 1. The sample's time point label is to be understood as: cycle 1 day 1 (C1D1), immediately before nivolumab initiation. Every trial patient had relapsed following autologous stem cell transplantation, and prior brentuximab vedotin exposure was what differed among cohorts A, B and C. The trial cohort comprised 60 or so patients with relapsed/refractory classical Hodgkin lymphoma whose best overall responses were complete response, partial response or progressive disease. Single-agent nivolumab was administered to trial patients in the multi-cohort phase II CheckMate 205 trial. Best overall response was determined by an independent review committee according to the 2007 International Working Group response criteria. Trial PBMCs were obtained immediately prior to nivolumab initiation (C1D1) and on therapy at cycle 2 day 1 and cycle 4 day 1. Peripheral blood was collected in 8 mL Vacutainer Cell Preparation Tubes, from which PBMCs were isolated by centrifugation and then cryopreserved.

This specimen comes from a study of PD-1 blockade in classical Hodgkin lymphoma (dated by TCRdb to about 2020). A note on the overall study: Nivolumab dosing was 3 mg/kg intravenously every 2 weeks, continuing until either disease progression or unacceptable toxicity. The study used CyTOF and TCR beta sequencing to define a peripheral blood immune signature of response to PD-1 blockade in classical Hodgkin lymphoma.

The Qiagen DNeasy kit was used to extract genomic DNA from unsorted PBMCs and from the negatively selected CD4+ and CD8+ fractions. TCR beta CDR3 regions were subjected to amplification by immunoSEQ multiplex PCR with primers that anneal to V and J segments. Amplification bias was minimized using a synthetic immune receptor repertoire, and residual bias was removed computationally after sequencing. On the study's bioinformatics: Repertoire diversity was quantified as the Shannon entropy index using custom Python scripts. The unsorted, CD4+ and CD8+ repertoires were each analyzed separately, with the exception of combined analyses, where CD4+ and CD8+ sequences were merged in silico. Clonal expansion was defined as a frequency increase of at least 2-fold after treatment compared with C1D1, and clones undetected at baseline were assigned a pseudocount of 0.5. Singleton clones were defined as clones with 0 or 1 copy at C1D1, and non-singleton clones were defined as clones with 2 or more copies. By matching protein sequences in sorted samples from the same patient, clones expanded in unsorted samples were annotated as CD4+, CD8+ or unknown. Wilcoxon tests were applied to paired samples to test diversity changes from C1D1 to C4D1. Sourced from immuneACCESS, this table was stored by TCRdb with only in-frame sequences that have V and J called. A share of the clones is absent; for the studies checked, an unresolved V gene accounts for under half, and the remainder has no known explanation. V and J calls and clone size follow that table, whereas D and trimming were derived from the DNA. The sample table records approximately 13,000 clones; 84% of these occur just once. The ten largest clones take up roughly 24% of the sample.

Results and caveats for the whole study, not just this receptor: The study covered only a single clinical trial cohort, and the causes of the repertoire differences, possibly disease activity or prior therapy, were still not defined. Newly diagnosed patients were reported to have lower baseline TCR diversity than healthy donors, and relapsed/refractory patients were reported to have lower baseline TCR diversity still. By C4D1, a significant rise was seen in CD4+ TCR diversity but not in CD8+ TCR diversity (p=0.0027 vs p=0.16), and the rise was most apparent among complete responders (p=0.02). Trial patients achieving complete response had baseline diversity similar to newly diagnosed patients, whereas partial responders and progressors had significantly lower diversity. Diversity was lower in patients who began nivolumab less than 1 year after ASCT, so these patients were left out of later analyses to avoid confounding by immune reconstitution.

The chain couples TRBV7-3 to TRBJ2-1; the central 9 bases match TRBD2. The sample consisted of peripheral blood mononuclear cells (PBMCs), taken at baseline. This receptor was identified in a human donor with classical Hodgkin lymphoma. DNA sequence: TGTGCCAGCAGCTTAACTAGCGGGAGAAATGAGCAGTTCTTC. Its amino acids are CASSLTSGRNEQFF. Joined to the reference TRBV7-3 and TRBJ2-1 proteins, this CDR3 gives the full variable domain: GAGVSQTPSNKVTEKGKYVELRCDPISGHTALYWYRQSLGQGPEFLIYFQGTGAADDSGLPNDRFFAVRPEGSVSTLKIQRTERGDSAVYLCASSLTSGRNEQFFGPGTRLTVL.